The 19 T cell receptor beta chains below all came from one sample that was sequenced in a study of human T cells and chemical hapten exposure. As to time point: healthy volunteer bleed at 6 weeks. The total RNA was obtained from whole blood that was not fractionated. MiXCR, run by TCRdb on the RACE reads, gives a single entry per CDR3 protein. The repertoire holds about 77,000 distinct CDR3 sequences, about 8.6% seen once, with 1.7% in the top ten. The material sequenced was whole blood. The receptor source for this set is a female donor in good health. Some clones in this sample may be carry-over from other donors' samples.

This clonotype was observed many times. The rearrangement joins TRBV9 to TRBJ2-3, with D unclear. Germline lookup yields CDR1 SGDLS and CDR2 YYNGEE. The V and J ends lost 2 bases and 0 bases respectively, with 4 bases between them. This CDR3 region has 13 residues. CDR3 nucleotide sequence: TGTGCCAGCAGCGTTGATAGCACAGATACGCAGTATTTT. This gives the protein CASSVDSTDTQYF. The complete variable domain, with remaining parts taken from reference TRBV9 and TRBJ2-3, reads DSGVTQTPKHLITATGQRVTLRCSPRSGDLSVYWYQQSLDQGLQFLIQYYNGEERAKGNILERFSAQQFPDLHSELNLSSLELGDSALYFCASSVDSTDTQYFGPGTRLTVL.

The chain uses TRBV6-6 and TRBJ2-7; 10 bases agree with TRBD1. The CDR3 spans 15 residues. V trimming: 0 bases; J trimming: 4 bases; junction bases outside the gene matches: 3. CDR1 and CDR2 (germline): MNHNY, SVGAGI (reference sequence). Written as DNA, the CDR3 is TGTGCCAGCAGTTACTCGATGGGACAGGGGTACGAGCAGTACTTC. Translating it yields CASSYSMGQGYEQYF.

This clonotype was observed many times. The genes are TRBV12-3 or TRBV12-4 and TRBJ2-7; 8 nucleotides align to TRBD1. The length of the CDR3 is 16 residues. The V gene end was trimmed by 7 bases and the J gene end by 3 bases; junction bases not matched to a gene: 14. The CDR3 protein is CASTSLTGASLYEQYF. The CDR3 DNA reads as TGTGCCAGCACCTCGCTGACAGGGGCGTCTCTCTACGAGCAGTACTTC.

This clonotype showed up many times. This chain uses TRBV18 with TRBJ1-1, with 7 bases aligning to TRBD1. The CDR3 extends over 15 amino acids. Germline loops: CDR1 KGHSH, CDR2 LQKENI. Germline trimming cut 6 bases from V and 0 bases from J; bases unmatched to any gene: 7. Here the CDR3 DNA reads TGTGCCAGCTCCGGAAAGGGGGCCTTGAACACTGAAGCTTTCTTT. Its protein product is CASSGKGALNTEAFF.

The CDR3 reads CASSILEVGNNEQFF. The CDR3 nucleotides read TGTGCCAGCAGCATACTAGAGGTCGGAAACAATGAGCAGTTCTTC. V is TRBV14 and J is TRBJ2-1, with D maybe TRBD2 (5 bases). The CDR3 loop spans 15 amino acids. V was trimmed by 5 bases and J by 5 bases, leaving 16 bases between them. Germline loops: CDR1 SGHDN, CDR2 FVKESK.

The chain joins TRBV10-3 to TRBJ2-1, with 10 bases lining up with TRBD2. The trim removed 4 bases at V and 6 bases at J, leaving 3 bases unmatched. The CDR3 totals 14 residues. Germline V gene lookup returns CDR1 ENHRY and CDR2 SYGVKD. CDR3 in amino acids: CAISAASGGNEQFF. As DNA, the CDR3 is TGTGCCATCAGTGCCGCTAGCGGGGGCAATGAGCAGTTCTTC.

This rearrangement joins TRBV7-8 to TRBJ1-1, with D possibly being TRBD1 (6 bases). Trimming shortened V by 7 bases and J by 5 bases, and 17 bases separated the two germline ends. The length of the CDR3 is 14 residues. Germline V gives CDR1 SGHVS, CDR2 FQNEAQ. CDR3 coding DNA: TGTGCCAGCACCCAACGGGAGGGGGGGACTGAAGCTTTCTTT. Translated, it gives CASTQREGGTEAFF.

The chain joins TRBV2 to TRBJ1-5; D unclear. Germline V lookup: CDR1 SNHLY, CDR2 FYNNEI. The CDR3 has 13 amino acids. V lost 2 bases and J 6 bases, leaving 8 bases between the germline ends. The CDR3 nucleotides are TGTGCCAGCAGTGAAAGCCCGGCTCAGCCCCAGCATTTT. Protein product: CASSESPAQPQHF.

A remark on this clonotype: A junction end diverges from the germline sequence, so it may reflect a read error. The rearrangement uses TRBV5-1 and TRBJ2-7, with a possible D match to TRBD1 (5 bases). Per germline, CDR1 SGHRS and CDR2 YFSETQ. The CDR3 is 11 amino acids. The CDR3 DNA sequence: TGCGCCAGCAGCGGGGCCTACGAGCAGGACTTC. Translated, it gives CASSGAYEQDF. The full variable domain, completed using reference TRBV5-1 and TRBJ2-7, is KAGVTQTPRYLIKTRGQQVTLSCSPISGHRSVSWYQQTPGQGLQFLFEYFSETQRNKGNFPGRFSGRQFSNSRSEMNVSTLELGDSALYLCASSGAYEQDFGPGTRLTVT.

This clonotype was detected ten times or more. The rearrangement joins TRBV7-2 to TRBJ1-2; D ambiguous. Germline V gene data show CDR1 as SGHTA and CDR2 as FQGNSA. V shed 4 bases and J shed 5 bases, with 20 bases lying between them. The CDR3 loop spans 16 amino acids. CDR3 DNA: TGTGCCAGCAGCTATTTGAACCGGGAAGAACATTATGGCTACACCTTC. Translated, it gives CASSYLNREEHYGYTF.

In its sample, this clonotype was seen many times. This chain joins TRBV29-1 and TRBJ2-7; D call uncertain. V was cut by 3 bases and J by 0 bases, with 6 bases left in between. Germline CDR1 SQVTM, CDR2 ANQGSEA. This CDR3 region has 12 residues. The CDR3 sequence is CSVEVHSYEQYF. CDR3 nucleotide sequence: TGCAGCGTTGAGGTCCACTCCTACGAGCAGTACTTC.

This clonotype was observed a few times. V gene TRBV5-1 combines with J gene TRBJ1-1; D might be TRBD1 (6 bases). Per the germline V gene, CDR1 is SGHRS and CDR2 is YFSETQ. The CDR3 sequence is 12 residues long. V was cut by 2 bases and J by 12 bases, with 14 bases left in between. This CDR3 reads CASSFGAGESFF. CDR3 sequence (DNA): TGCGCCAGCAGCTTTGGAGCAGGGGAGTCTTTCTTT.

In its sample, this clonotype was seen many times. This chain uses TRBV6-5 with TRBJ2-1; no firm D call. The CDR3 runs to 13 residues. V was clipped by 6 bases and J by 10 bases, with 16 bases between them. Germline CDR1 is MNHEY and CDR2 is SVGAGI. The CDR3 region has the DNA TGTGCCAGCAGCCCACGAACCTCCGGGGAGCAGTTCTTC. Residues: CASSPRTSGEQFF.

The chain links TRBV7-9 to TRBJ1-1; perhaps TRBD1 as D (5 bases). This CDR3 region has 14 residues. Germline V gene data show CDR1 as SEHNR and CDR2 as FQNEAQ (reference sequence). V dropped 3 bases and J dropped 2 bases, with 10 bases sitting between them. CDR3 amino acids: CASSLSGPNTEAFF. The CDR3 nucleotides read TGTGCCAGCAGCTTGTCGGGACCTAACACTGAAGCTTTCTTT.

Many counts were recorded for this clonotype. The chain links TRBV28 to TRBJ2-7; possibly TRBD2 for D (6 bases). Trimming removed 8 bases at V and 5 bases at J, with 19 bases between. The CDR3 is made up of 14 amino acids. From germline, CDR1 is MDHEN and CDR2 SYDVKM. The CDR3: CASWGEQAEHEQYF. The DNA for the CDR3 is TGTGCCAGCTGGGGGGAACAGGCGGAACACGAGCAGTACTTC.

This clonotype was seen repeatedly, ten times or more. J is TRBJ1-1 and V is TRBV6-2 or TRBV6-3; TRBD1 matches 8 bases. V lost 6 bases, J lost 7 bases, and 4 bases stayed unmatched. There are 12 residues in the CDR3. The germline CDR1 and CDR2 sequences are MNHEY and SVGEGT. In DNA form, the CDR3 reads TGTGCCAGCAGCCGGACAGGGAATGAAGCTTTCTTT. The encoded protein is CASSRTGNEAFF.

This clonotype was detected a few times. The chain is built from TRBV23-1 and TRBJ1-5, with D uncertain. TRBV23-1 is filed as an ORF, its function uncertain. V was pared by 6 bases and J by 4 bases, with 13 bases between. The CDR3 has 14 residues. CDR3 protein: CASSPTGPNQPQHF. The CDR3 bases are TGCGCCAGCAGCCCTACCGGCCCGAATCAGCCCCAGCATTTT.

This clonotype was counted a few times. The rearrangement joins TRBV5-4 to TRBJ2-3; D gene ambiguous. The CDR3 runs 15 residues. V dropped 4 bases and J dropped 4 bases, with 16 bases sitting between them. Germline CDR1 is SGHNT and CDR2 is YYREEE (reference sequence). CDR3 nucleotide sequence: TGTGCCAGCAGCAAAACGACGGCGAGCGCAGATACGCAGTATTTT. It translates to CASSKTTASADTQYF. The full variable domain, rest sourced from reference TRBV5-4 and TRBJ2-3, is ETGVTQSPTHLIKTRGQQVTLRCSSQSGHNTVSWYQQALGQGPQFIFQYYREEENGRGNFPPRFSGLQFPNYSSELNVNALELDDSALYLCASSKTTASADTQYFGPGTRLTVL.

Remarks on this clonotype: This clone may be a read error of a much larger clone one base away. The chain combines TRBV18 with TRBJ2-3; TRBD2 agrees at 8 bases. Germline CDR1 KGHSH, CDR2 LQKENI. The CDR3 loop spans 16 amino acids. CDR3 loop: CTSSPSGGPGTDTQYF. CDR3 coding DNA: TGTACCAGCTCACCATCGGGGGGGCCTGGCACAGATACGCAGTATTTT.